This TCR beta chain was captured in a study of T cells of healthy individuals. This clonotype has ten or more counts. V trimming: 6 bases; J trimming: 8 bases; junction bases outside the gene matches: 14. The CDR3 extends over 14 amino acids. Germline V gene lookup returns CDR1 DFQATT and CDR2 SNEGSKA (reference sequence). TCRdb analysed the 5' RACE reads with MiXCR anew, one entry per CDR3 protein. The sample includes about 53,000 distinct CDR3 sequences, roughly 14% of them seen just once. The TCR originated in a human donor in good health. The V call is TRBV20-1, the J call TRBJ1-2; 8 bases line up with TRBD1. Here the CDR3 reads CSAGSQGVFGGYTF. The DNA for the CDR3 is TGCAGTGCCGGATCACAGGGGGTGTTTGGCGGCTACACCTTC.